What follows is one T cell receptor (beta chain) and its context. The entry originates in a study of shared clonotypes between healthy human individuals. CDR1 and CDR2 from the germline V gene are SNHLY and FYNNEI. Trimming took off 6 bases at V and 1 base at J, with 9 bases between the two ends. The CDR3 extends over 13 amino acids. Sorted-subset replicate PCR reactions contained 150 to 200 ng DNA, corresponding to some 28,000 T cell genomes. Study processing details: Filtering was not the same, since immunoSEQ gave junction-only sequences without quality scores. Assay: immunoSEQ multiplex PCR; the TCRdb copy retains only in-frame clones and omits some. V, J and clone size are taken as reported in that table, and D and trimming were inferred from the DNA itself. The sample holds over 950,000 clones, around three quarters seen once.

The TCR comes from a man aged 18 to 30 in good health. Some clones in this sample may be carry-over from other donors' samples. Sequenced input: memory CD4+ T cells from PBMCs. Regarding subset: CD45RA-negative fraction. The chain uses TRBV2 and TRBJ1-2; D unresolved. CDR3 in amino acids: CASRRDVNYGYTF. In DNA, the CDR3 is TGTGCCAGCAGACGAGACGTTAACTATGGCTACACCTTC.